This T cell receptor beta chain derives from a study of cytotoxic CD8 clonotypes in ibrutinib-treated CLL. Study summary: Of a cohort that held some 12 relapsed/refractory and 15 treatment-naive patients, 17 to 18 were IGHV unmutated. Study-level findings and limits: Sustained-remission and progressing patients diverged in sampling times.

TCRdb's copy holds only in-frame clones and misses some; the assay was immunoSEQ multiplex PCR. The sample gives more than 200,000 clones, 70% of which show up once; roughly 15% is in the top ten. Note on this clone: The target antigen is unknown.

The CDR3 sequence is 15 residues long. Germline V gives CDR1 SQVTM, CDR2 ANQGSEA. Trimming shortened V by 8 bases and J by 8 bases, and 25 bases separated the two germline ends. The TCR sequence derives from a human donor with chronic lymphocytic leukemia. The chain employs TRBV29-1 and TRBJ2-1, with D possibly being TRBD1 (6 bases). Sequenced material: PBMCs, taken after 24 months of ibrutinib treatment. The CDR3 loop reads CSLNEQGNGVDEQFF. The CDR3 nucleotides read TGCAGCCTGAACGAGCAGGGGAATGGAGTGGATGAGCAGTTCTTC.